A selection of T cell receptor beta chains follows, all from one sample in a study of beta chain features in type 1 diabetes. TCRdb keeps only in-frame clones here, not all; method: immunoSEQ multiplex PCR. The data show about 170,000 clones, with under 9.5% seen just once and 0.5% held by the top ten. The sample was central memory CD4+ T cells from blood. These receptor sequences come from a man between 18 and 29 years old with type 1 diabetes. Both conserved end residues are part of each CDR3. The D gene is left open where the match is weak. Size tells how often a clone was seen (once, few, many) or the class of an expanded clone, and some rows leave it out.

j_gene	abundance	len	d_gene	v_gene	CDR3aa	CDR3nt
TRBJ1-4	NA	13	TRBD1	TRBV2	CATAGTGSEKLFF	TGTGCCACCGCCGGGACAGGGAGTGAAAAACTGTTTTTT
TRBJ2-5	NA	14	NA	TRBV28	CASSLGGQQETQYF	TGTGCCAGCAGTTTGGGTGGACAGCAAGAGACCCAGTACTTC
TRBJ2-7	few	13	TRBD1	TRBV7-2	CASAPGQGLEQYF	TGTGCCAGCGCGCCGGGACAGGGTCTCGAGCAGTACTTC
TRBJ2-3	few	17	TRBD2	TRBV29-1	CSARYDSGIGSTDTQYF	TGCAGCGCAAGATACGATAGCGGGATTGGTAGCACAGATACGCAGTATTTT
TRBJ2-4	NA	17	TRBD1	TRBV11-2	CASSFRTGGVAKNIQYF	TGTGCCAGCAGCTTCCGGACAGGGGGCGTAGCCAAAAACATTCAGTACTTC
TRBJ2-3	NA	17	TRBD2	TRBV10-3	CAIREPGLAGGRDTQYF	TGTGCCATCAGGGAACCGGGACTAGCGGGAGGTAGGGATACGCAGTATTTT
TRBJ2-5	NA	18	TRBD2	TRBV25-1	CASSPLGTSGGPRETQYF	TGTGCCAGCAGTCCACTAGGGACTAGCGGGGGTCCTCGCGAGACCCAGTACTTC
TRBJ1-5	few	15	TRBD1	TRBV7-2	CASSTRTGDGQPQHF	TGTGCCAGCAGCACCCGGACAGGGGACGGTCAGCCCCAGCATTTT
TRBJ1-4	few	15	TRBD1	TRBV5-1	CASSLSGTGGEKLFF	TGCGCCAGCAGCTTGTCGGGGACAGGGGGTGAAAAACTGTTTTTT
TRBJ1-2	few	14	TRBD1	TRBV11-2	CASSVAGTGYGYTF	TGTGCCAGCAGCGTCGCCGGGACAGGGTATGGCTACACCTTC
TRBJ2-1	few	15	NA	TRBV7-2	CASSPQTGSTGEQFF	TGTGCCAGCAGCCCACAGACAGGATCTACGGGAGAGCAGTTCTTC
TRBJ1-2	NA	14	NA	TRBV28	CASSLYQGNYGYTF	TGTGCCAGCAGTTTATATCAGGGAAACTATGGCTACACCTTC
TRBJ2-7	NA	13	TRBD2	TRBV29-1	CSVDLAGGYEQYF	TGCAGCGTGGACCTAGCGGGGGGCTACGAGCAGTACTTC
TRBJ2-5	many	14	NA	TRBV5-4	CASGLGAGAETQYF	TGTGCCAGCGGGTTGGGGGCGGGGGCCGAGACCCAGTACTTC
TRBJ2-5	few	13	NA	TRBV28	CASSLGLAARRDF	TGTGCCAGCAGTTTGGGTTTAGCGGCTCGGAGGGACTTC
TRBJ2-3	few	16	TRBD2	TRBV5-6	CASSSISGELGDTQYF	TGTGCCAGCAGTTCCATTAGCGGGGAGCTAGGAGATACGCAGTATTTT
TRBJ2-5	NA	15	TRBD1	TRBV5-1	CASSLGGQGVETQYF	TGCGCCAGCAGCTTGGGAGGACAGGGGGTTGAGACCCAGTACTTC
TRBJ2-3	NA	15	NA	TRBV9	CASSVASEGTDTQYF	TGTGCCAGCAGCGTAGCGAGCGAAGGCACAGATACGCAGTATTTT
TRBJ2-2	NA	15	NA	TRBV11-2	CASSFGLASTGELFF	TGTGCCAGCAGCTTCGGACTGGCCTCCACCGGGGAGCTGTTTTTT
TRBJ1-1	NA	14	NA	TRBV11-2	CASSFNGMNTEAFF	TGTGCCAGCAGCTTCAACGGGATGAACACTGAAGCTTTCTTT
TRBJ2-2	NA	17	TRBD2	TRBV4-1	CASSQGPGRGAGRELFF	TGCGCCAGCAGCCAAGGCCCCGGGCGGGGGGCGGGGAGAGAGCTGTTTTTT
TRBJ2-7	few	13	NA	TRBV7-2	CASSREYTYEQYF	TGTGCCAGCAGCCGGGAGTATACCTACGAGCAGTACTTC
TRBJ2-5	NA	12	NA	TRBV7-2	CASSSLGRTQYF	TGTGCCAGCAGCTCTTTGGGGCGGACCCAGTACTTC
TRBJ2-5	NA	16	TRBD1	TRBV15	CATSRDRGSIQETQYF	TGTGCCACCAGCAGAGACAGGGGGTCGATTCAAGAGACCCAGTACTTC
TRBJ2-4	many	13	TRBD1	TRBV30	CAWTDRDKNIQYF	TGTGCCTGGACTGACAGGGACAAAAACATTCAGTACTTC
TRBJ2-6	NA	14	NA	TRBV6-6	CASSRGYGANVLTF	TGTGCCAGCAGTCGGGGATACGGGGCCAACGTCCTGACTTTC
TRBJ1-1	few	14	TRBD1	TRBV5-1	CASSPQGGGTEAFF	TGCGCCAGCAGCCCTCAGGGGGGAGGCACTGAAGCTTTCTTT
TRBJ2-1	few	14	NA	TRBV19	CASSRGISYNEQFF	TGTGCCAGTAGCCGGGGAATATCGTACAATGAGCAGTTCTTC
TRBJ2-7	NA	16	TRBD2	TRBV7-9	CASSLRTSGRVNEQYF	TGTGCCAGCAGTTTACGGACTAGCGGGAGAGTTAACGAGCAGTACTTC
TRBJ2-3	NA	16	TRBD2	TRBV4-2	CASSQPTSGGTDTQYF	TGTGCCAGCAGCCAACCCACTAGCGGGGGGACAGATACGCAGTATTTT
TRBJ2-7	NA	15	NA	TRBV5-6	CASSSGTRLPYEQYF	TGTGCCAGCAGCTCCGGGACACGGCTGCCCTACGAGCAGTACTTC
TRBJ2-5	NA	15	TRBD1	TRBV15	CATSRDPTGGETQYF	TGTGCCACCAGCAGAGATCCGACAGGGGGAGAGACCCAGTACTTC
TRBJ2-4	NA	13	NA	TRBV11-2	CASSLSRGNIQYF	TGTGCCAGCAGCTTAAGCAGGGGCAACATTCAGTACTTC
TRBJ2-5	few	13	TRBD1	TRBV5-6	CASSVGQGETQYF	TGTGCCAGCAGCGTGGGACAGGGAGAGACCCAGTACTTC
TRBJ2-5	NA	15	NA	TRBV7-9	CASSLYGGRIETQYF	TGTGCCAGCAGCTTATATGGGGGCAGGATAGAGACCCAGTACTTC
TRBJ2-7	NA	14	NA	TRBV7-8	CASSLAFGTYEQYF	TGTGCCAGCAGTCTGGCCTTTGGTACCTACGAGCAGTACTTC
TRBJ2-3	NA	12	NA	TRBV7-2	CASSSRVPTQYF	TGTGCCAGCAGCTCCCGAGTCCCTACGCAGTATTTT
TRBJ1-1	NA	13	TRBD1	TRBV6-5	CASSLAGTGKAFF	TGTGCCAGCAGCCTAGCCGGGACAGGGAAAGCTTTCTTT
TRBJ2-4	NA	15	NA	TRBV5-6	CASSLRGYAKNIQYF	TGTGCCAGCAGCTTGCGGGGGTACGCCAAAAACATTCAGTACTTC
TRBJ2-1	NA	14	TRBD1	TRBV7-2	CASSRQGAYNEQFF	TGTGCCAGCAGCCGACAGGGGGCTTACAATGAGCAGTTCTTC
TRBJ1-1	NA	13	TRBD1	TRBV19	CASKTGANTEAFF	TGTGCCAGTAAGACAGGGGCCAACACTGAAGCTTTCTTT
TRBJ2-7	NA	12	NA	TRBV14	CASAALAYEQYF	TGTGCCAGCGCGGCGCTGGCCTACGAGCAGTACTTC
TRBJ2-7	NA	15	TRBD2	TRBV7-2	CASSLASGSSYEQYF	TGTGCCAGCAGCTTAGCAAGCGGGAGCTCCTACGAGCAGTACTTC
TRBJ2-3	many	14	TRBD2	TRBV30	CAWRNGGATDTQYF	TGTGCCTGGAGGAACGGGGGGGCTACAGATACGCAGTATTTT
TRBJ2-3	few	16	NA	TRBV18	CASSPFPGGGEDTQYF	TGTGCCAGCTCACCCTTCCCCGGAGGAGGGGAAGATACGCAGTATTTT
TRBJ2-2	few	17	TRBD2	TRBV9	CASSGLGSGGPTGELFF	TGTGCCAGCAGCGGACTGGGTAGCGGGGGGCCCACCGGGGAGCTGTTTTTT
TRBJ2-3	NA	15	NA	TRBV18	CASSPRYTSTDTQYF	TGTGCCAGCTCACCACGATACACCTCCACAGATACGCAGTATTTT
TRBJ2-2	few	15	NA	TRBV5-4	CASSQDSRYTGELFF	TGCGCCAGCAGCCAAGATTCCCGGTACACCGGGGAGCTGTTTTTT
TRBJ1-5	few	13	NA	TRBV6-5	CASSRGFVGPQHF	TGTGCCAGCTCCCGGGGGTTCGTGGGGCCCCAGCATTTT
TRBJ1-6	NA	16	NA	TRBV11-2	CASSSATGTPGAPLHF	TGTGCCAGCAGCTCGGCGACCGGGACTCCGGGGGCACCCCTCCACTTT
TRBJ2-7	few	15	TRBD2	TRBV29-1	CSVVGTSGDSYEQYF	TGCAGCGTTGTGGGGACTAGCGGGGACTCCTACGAGCAGTACTTC
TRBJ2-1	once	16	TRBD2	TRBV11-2	CASSLDSVAGGGKEFF	TGTGCCAGCAGCTTAGATTCGGTAGCGGGAGGGGGAAAGGAGTTCTTC
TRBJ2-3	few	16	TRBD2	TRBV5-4	CASSRASGSRPDTQYF	TGTGCCAGCAGCCGAGCCAGCGGGAGTAGGCCAGATACGCAGTATTTT
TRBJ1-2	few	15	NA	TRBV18	CASSPSTVPNYGYTF	TGTGCCAGCTCACCTTCGACAGTTCCTAACTATGGCTACACCTTC
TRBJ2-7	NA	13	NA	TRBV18	CASSPPDSSRLFF	TGTGCCAGCTCACCCCCGGACAGCTCGCGTCTATTCTTC